The 13 T cell receptor beta chains below were found in one sample sequenced in a study of Ad26.COV2.S vaccination and SARS-CoV-2 variants. The data were produced by immunoSEQ multiplex PCR, yet TCRdb's version contains in-frame clones alone and is incomplete. This sample carries 300,000 to 400,000 clones, approximately 81% of them seen once, and the ten largest clones take roughly 3.5%. Treatment defined: roughly 20 received Ad26.COV2.S at low or high dose, single or two shots; about 5 received placebo; per-sample allocation not given. Following the first vaccine or placebo injection, samples were taken on day 63. The sequencing used peripheral blood, collected in a trial of Ad26.COV2.S vaccine versus placebo. The origin of the receptors is a person aged 18 to 65 who received the Ad26.COV2.S COVID-19 vaccine or a placebo.

This rearrangement joins TRBV5-1 to TRBJ2-7; D is undetermined. The CDR3 is made up of 14 amino acids. Trimming took off 1 base at V and 5 bases at J, with 13 bases between the two ends. Germline CDR1 reads SGHRS; CDR2 reads YFSETQ. Written as DNA, the CDR3 is TGCGCCAGCAGCTTGTCGCCCGAACCCCACGAGCAGTACTTC. Amino acids: CASSLSPEPHEQYF.

V is TRBV28 and J is TRBJ2-1; D could derive from TRBD1 or TRBD2 (5 bases each). Trimming removed 6 bases from V and 8 bases from J, with 23 bases in between. Looked up from germline, CDR1 is MDHEN and CDR2 is SYDVKM. The CDR3 runs to 16 residues. CDR3 nucleotides: TGTGCCAGCAGCCCGAGGGGCAACTACTGGTCTTATGAGCAGTTCTTC. Its translation is CASSPRGNYWSYEQFF.

This chain connects TRBV2 to TRBJ1-1; no reliable D call. From germline, CDR1 is SNHLY and CDR2 FYNNEI. This CDR3 contains 14 residues. The V end lost 7 bases, the J end lost 2 bases, and 14 bases lay between the germline ends. The CDR3 sequence: CASTGVLRNTEAFF. CDR3 in DNA: TGTGCCAGCACAGGCGTACTACGAAACACTGAAGCTTTCTTT.

The CDR3 here is CASSLNQGQGYTF. The CDR3 DNA reads TGTGCCAGCAGCTTGAATCAGGGTCAGGGCTACACCTTC. The chain links TRBV7-2 to TRBJ1-2; TRBD1 is a possible D gene (5 bases). This CDR3 is 13 amino acids long. V gave up 3 bases and J gave up 8 bases, with 13 bases separating them. CDR1 is SGHTA, CDR2 FQGNSA, per germline.

The chain joins TRBV29-1 to TRBJ2-7, with a tentative D call TRBD1 (6 bases). CDR1 and CDR2 (germline): SQVTM, ANQGSEA. CDR3 length: 13 amino acids. The V end was cut by 4 bases, the J end by 5 bases, with 15 bases between. The CDR3 DNA reads TGCAGCGTTGTTCTCACAGGGTACCACGAGCAGTACTTC. This codes for CSVVLTGYHEQYF.

This sequence joins TRBV5-4 and TRBJ1-5; weak D call: TRBD1 (6 bases). The germline V and J ends were trimmed by 4 bases and 0 bases, with 14 bases remaining between them. Germline CDR1 SGHNT, CDR2 YYREEE (reference sequence). The CDR3 has 16 amino acids. The CDR3 DNA reads as TGTGCCAGCAGCAAAGGGGGTCCTGATAGCAATCAGCCCCAGCATTTT. It translates to CASSKGGPDSNQPQHF.

This chain links TRBV3-1 (or the pseudogene TRBV3-2) with TRBJ2-2, with D perhaps matching TRBD2 (5 bases). Trimming pared 6 bases from V and 9 bases from J, leaving 8 bases between. The CDR3 runs to 11 residues. Germline CDR1 LGHDT, CDR2 YNNKEL (reference sequence). CDR3 amino acids: CASSLARELFF. As DNA, the CDR3 is TGTGCCAGCAGTCTAGCACGGGAGCTGTTTTTT.

This clone was detected once. The chain joins TRBV7-8 to TRBJ2-7; possibly TRBD1 for D (6 bases). Trimming shortened V by 5 bases and J by 5 bases, and 13 bases separated the two germline ends. Germline V gene lookup returns CDR1 SGHVS and CDR2 FQNEAQ. This CDR3 has 13 amino acids. The CDR3 is CASSHTRGDEQYF. Here the CDR3 DNA reads TGTGCCAGCAGCCACACCAGGGGTGACGAGCAGTACTTC.

This chain joins TRBV1 and TRBJ2-7; the listed D gene, TRBD2, was not tested against the DNA. TRBV1 is flagged as a pseudogene. CDR3 size: 18 residues. This CDR3 reads CTSSQGDLAGGSPYEQYF. DNA of the CDR3: TGCACCAGCAGCCAAGGAGATCTAGCGGGAGGATCTCCCTACGAGCAGTACTTC.

This chain links TRBV28 with TRBJ1-4; D call uncertain. The CDR3 totals 15 residues. Trimming stripped 3 bases from V and 10 bases from J, with 18 bases between. Germline V gives CDR1 MDHEN, CDR2 SYDVKM. The CDR3 region has the DNA TGTGCCAGCAGTTTCGATAGGCGTGGGTCGGGAAAACTGTTTTTT. Translating it yields CASSFDRRGSGKLFF.

This clone has a single count. The chain recombines TRBV6-6 with TRBJ2-2; TRBD2 aligns across 11 bases. The V gene's germline CDR1 is MNHNY and CDR2 SVGAGI (reference sequence). The CDR3 extends over 16 amino acids. Trimming took 6 bases from V and 5 from J; bases not matched to a gene: 8. CDR3 protein: CASRSSSGGLTGELFF. CDR3 DNA: TGTGCCAGCAGGTCATCTAGCGGGGGGTTAACCGGGGAGCTGTTTTTT.

Only a few counts were recorded for this clone. In nucleotides, the CDR3 is TGCAGTGCTAGATTGACAGAGACCCAGTACTTC. Protein sequence: CSARLTETQYF. The V and J genes are TRBV20-1 and TRBJ2-5; D is unresolved. V was clipped by 2 bases and J by 4 bases, with 5 bases between them. The CDR3 covers 11 residues. From germline, CDR1 is DFQATT and CDR2 SNEGSKA (reference sequence).

This chain connects TRBV19 to TRBJ1-5, with D hard to call. CDR1 and CDR2 from the germline V gene are LNHDA and SQIVND (reference sequence). V was cut by 5 bases and J by 0 bases, with 11 bases left in between. This CDR3 spans 15 amino acids. CDR3 in amino acids: CASSPSGYSNQPQHF. The DNA of the CDR3 is TGTGCCAGTAGTCCGTCGGGTTATAGCAATCAGCCCCAGCATTTT.